A selection of T cell receptor beta chains follows, all from one sample in a study of blood T cells in healthy people across ages. TCRdb used MiXCR to reprocess the 5' RACE reads, holding one entry per CDR3 protein. Counted here are 2 million or so distinct CDR3 sequences, roughly 52% occurring once; the ten biggest clones make up approximately 2%. The sample consisted of blood. The origin of the receptors is a woman aged 40 to 50 in good health. Each CDR3 is given with its conserved first and last residue. Only some rows state a clone size, as once, few, many or a class for expanded clones.

abundance,j_gene,v_gene,CDR3aa
.,TRBJ1-1,TRBV20-1,CSARRGNGNTEAFF
few,TRBJ2-7,TRBV20-1,CSALKAGTLYEQYF
.,TRBJ1-5,TRBV5-1,CASSRTARNQPRHF
.,TRBJ2-5,TRBV12-3/TRBV12-4,CASTLGLSIRAQETQYF
.,TRBJ2-1,TRBV11-3,CASSLSSGGSGGNEQFF
.,TRBJ2-7,TRBV5-1,CASSLESGGYEQYF
.,TRBJ2-7,TRBV5-1,CVSSLESGLAGSYEQYF
.,TRBJ1-6,TRBV6-2/TRBV6-3,CASSRQFSSYNSPLHF
.,TRBJ2-5,TRBV7-2,CASSLSGRPTFQETQYF
few,TRBJ2-7,TRBV25-1,CASSEGGTGGFFEQYF
.,TRBJ1-2,TRBV4-2,CASSQERLDSIYGYTF
.,TRBJ2-4,TRBV6-6,CASSYPMGQGATQQYF
.,TRBJ2-2,TRBV12-3/TRBV12-4,CASRQGADTGELFF
.,TRBJ1-1,TRBV4-3,CASSQDRQSTEAFF
.,TRBJ2-1,TRBV9,CASSAGLAGDNEQFF
.,TRBJ2-1,TRBV29-1,CSVVKSSSYNEQFF
.,TRBJ1-5,TRBV20-1,CSAAGTANLYSNQPQHF
.,TRBJ2-5,TRBV7-2,CASSLAGNVQETQYF
.,TRBJ1-4,TRBV4-1,CASSQTDRSNEKLFF
.,TRBJ1-6,TRBV4-3,CASSQERGSSYNSPLHF
.,TRBJ1-1,TRBV5-1,CASSQRVTAMGMNTEAFF
.,TRBJ2-1,TRBV29-1,CSVENVGPGLPYNEQFF
.,TRBJ1-5,TRBV6-5,CASSYSGGPGQPQHF
.,.,TRBV2,CASSPDTKGLAGGQFSEYNEQYF
.,TRBJ2-1,TRBV24-1,CATSDAPGYNEQFF
.,TRBJ1-1,TRBV10-3,CAMRSGGTVNTEAFF
.,TRBJ1-2,TRBV10-3,CAISPKDNYGYTF
many,TRBJ1-2,TRBV12-3/TRBV12-4,CASSSGTPGANYGYTF
few,TRBJ1-4,TRBV29-1,CSVADRFNEKLFF
.,TRBJ2-7,TRBV29-1,CSVEWSNSYEQYF
few,TRBJ2-5,TRBV2,CASRTVGWEKETQYF
.,TRBJ2-7,TRBV13,CASSSVLGQGGREQYF
.,TRBJ2-1,TRBV3-1,CASSQGFGQGYNEQFF
.,TRBJ1-5,TRBV13,CASSSGPSNQPQHF
.,TRBJ1-3,TRBV29-1,CSVGQDERSGNTIYF
.,TRBJ1-2,TRBV5-1,CASSPWTEVNYGYTF
many,TRBJ2-1,TRBV6-5,CASSYSGQGASSYNEQFF
.,.,TRBV7-2,CASSLVTTGREQYF
many,TRBJ2-5,TRBV7-2,CASSLAGAQETQYF